Following are 27 T cell receptor beta chains from one sample sequenced in a study of cytomegalovirus exposure and HLA in healthy donors. Researchers ran the PCR with 60 Vbeta and 13 Jbeta primers. The assay was immunoSEQ multiplex PCR, and TCRdb's table has in-frame clones only and misses some. Altogether tens of thousands of clones are present, roughly 53% being singletons, with the ten largest covering about 11%. The source material was PBMCs. The receptor source for this set is a human donor in good health.

The chain links TRBV19 to TRBJ1-5; the match to TRBD1 covers 8 bases. Germline trimming cut 7 bases from V and 6 bases from J; bases unmatched to any gene: 11. The germline V gene has CDR1 LNHDA and CDR2 SQIVND (reference sequence). The CDR3 has 15 residues. CDR3 in amino acids: CASTEDRDYSQPQHF. In nucleotides, the CDR3 is TGTGCCAGTACCGAGGACAGGGATTATAGTCAGCCCCAGCATTTT.

The chain uses TRBV30 and TRBJ1-1; perhaps TRBD1 as D (5 bases). This CDR3 spans 12 amino acids. Germline CDR1 and CDR2: GTSNPN and SVGIG (reference sequence). V lost 5 bases and J 1 base, leaving 8 bases between the germline ends. This CDR3 reads CAWGQGNTEAFF. For the CDR3, the DNA is TGTGCCTGGGGCCAGGGGAACACTGAAGCTTTCTTT.

The genes are TRBV18 and TRBJ2-5, with 9 bases identical to TRBD1. CDR3 length equals 15 residues. Per germline, CDR1 KGHSH and CDR2 LQKENI. J was trimmed by 4 bases and V by 1 base; bases with no gene match: 4. CDR3 nucleotide sequence: TGTGCCAGCTCACCACGGAGGACAGGGGCAGAGACCCAGTACTTC. Protein sequence: CASSPRRTGAETQYF.

The J gene is TRBJ2-5, the V gene TRBV6-5; 7 bases map to TRBD1. In germline, CDR1 is MNHEY, CDR2 SVGAGI. The CDR3 runs to 13 residues. The V segment lost 6 bases and the J segment 3 bases; nucleotides outside the gene matches: 4. CDR3 bases: TGTGCCAGCAGGACCGGGACAGAAGAGACCCAGTACTTC. Its protein is CASRTGTEETQYF.

The rearrangement joins TRBV6-1 to TRBJ2-7, with TRBD1 matching over 7 bases. Germline CDR1 and CDR2: MNHNS and SASEGT. This CDR3 region has 15 residues. With V trimmed by 7 bases and J by 3 bases, 12 bases remained unmatched. The DNA of the CDR3 is TGTGCCAGCAATCCTTCCGGGACAGAAGGCTACGAGCAGTACTTC. Its protein is CASNPSGTEGYEQYF.

This clone was seen a few times. The chain joins TRBV5-1 to TRBJ1-3; TRBD1 matches at 8 bases. V dropped 5 bases and J dropped 0; count of bases not matched to a gene: 7. The CDR3 has 16 amino acids. Germline V CDR1 and CDR2: SGHRS, YFSETQ. CDR3 protein: CASRGTGYASGNTIYF. The CDR3 DNA sequence: TGCGCCAGCAGGGGGACAGGCTACGCCTCTGGAAACACCATATATTTT.

V gene TRBV5-1 combines with J gene TRBJ2-5; D ambiguous. The CDR3 covers 13 residues. Trimming took off 0 bases at V and 4 bases at J, with 7 bases between the two ends. CDR1 and CDR2 from the germline V gene are SGHRS and YFSETQ. The CDR3 is CASSLGRGETQYF. The CDR3 coding sequence is TGCGCCAGCAGCTTGGGGAGAGGAGAGACCCAGTACTTC.

The chain links TRBV28 to TRBJ1-2; D may be TRBD1 (5 bases). Germline lookup yields CDR1 MDHEN and CDR2 SYDVKM. The CDR3 length is 13 residues. Trimming left V 6 bases short and J 1 base short, with 9 bases between. This CDR3 is CASRSTVNYGYTF. The CDR3 DNA reads TGTGCCAGCAGGTCGACAGTTAACTATGGCTACACCTTC.

V and J are TRBV7-9 and TRBJ2-2; 9 nucleotides line up with TRBD1. The CDR3 is 15 residues long. Trimming removed 4 bases from V and 4 bases from J; junction bases left unmatched: 4. The V gene's germline CDR1 is SEHNR and CDR2 FQNEAQ (reference sequence). CDR3 sequence: CASSSRTGVTGELFF. The CDR3 DNA follows: TGTGCCAGCAGCTCTAGGACAGGGGTCACCGGGGAGCTGTTTTTT.

To note about this clone: At one boundary the junction diverges from the germline segment, which might be a read error. The chain carries TRBV7-7 and TRBJ2-5; weak D call: TRBD2 (5 bases). This CDR3 comprises 13 residues. Germline values: CDR1 SSHAT, CDR2 FNYEAQ (reference sequence). CDR3 sequence (DNA): TGTGCTAGCAGCTTAAGGGAGAAAGAGACCCAGTACTTC. Residues: CASSLREKETQYF. Looking up the rest from reference TRBV7-7 and TRBJ2-5 gives the full variable domain: GAGVSQSPRYKVTKRGQDVTLRCDPISSHATLYWYQQALGQGPEFLTYFNYEAQPDKSGLPSDRFSAERPEGSISTLTIQRTEQRDSAMYRCASSLREKETQYFGPGTRLLVL.

The rearrangement joins TRBV5-8 to TRBJ2-5; tentative D call: TRBD1 (6 bases). The V gene's germline CDR1 is SGHTS and CDR2 YDEGEE. The CDR3 is 16 residues long. V lost 0 bases and J 4 bases, leaving 16 bases between the germline ends. DNA for the CDR3: TGTGCCAGCAGCTTGGTAGTCGGGACACAAACAGAGACCCAGTACTTC. It specifies CASSLVVGTQTETQYF.

This clone was observed a few times. This chain joins TRBV19 and TRBJ1-5, with D unclear. The germline V and J ends were trimmed by 6 bases and 0 bases, with 9 bases remaining between them. CDR1 is LNHDA and CDR2 is SQIVND in the germline V gene (reference sequence). The CDR3 spans 14 residues. CDR3 in amino acids: CASRADYSNQPQHF. The CDR3, as DNA: TGTGCCAGTAGGGCAGACTATAGCAATCAGCCCCAGCATTTT.

The chain uses TRBV11-2 and TRBJ2-7; D is unresolved. The CDR3 has 11 residues. Germline CDR1 SGHAT, CDR2 FQNNGV. V lost 3 bases, J lost 4 bases, and 4 bases lay in between. In DNA form, the CDR3 reads TGTGCCAGCAGCTTCCTATACGAGCAGTACTTC. Translating gives CASSFLYEQYF.

This clone was seen more than once but under ten times. The V call is TRBV7-2, the J call TRBJ1-4; D is uncertain. CDR1 SGHTA and CDR2 FQGNSA come from the germline V gene. V was clipped by 3 bases and J by 0 bases, with 8 bases between them. The CDR3 spans 15 residues. The CDR3: CASSLGGSTNEKLFF. The DNA of the CDR3 is TGTGCCAGCAGCTTGGGAGGGTCAACTAATGAAAAACTGTTTTTT.

V is TRBV4-1 and J is TRBJ1-1; D is unclear. The CDR3 has 13 amino acids. V was clipped by 1 base and J by 4 bases, with 7 bases between them. CDR1 MGHRA and CDR2 YSYEKL come from the germline V gene. The CDR3 is CASSQVEFTEAFF. CDR3 nucleotides: TGCGCCAGCAGCCAAGTAGAGTTCACTGAAGCTTTCTTT.

This clone occurred once. The CDR3 protein is CAWSNSQETQYF. The CDR3, as DNA: TGTGCCTGGAGCAACTCCCAAGAGACCCAGTACTTC. This chain joins TRBV30 and TRBJ2-5; no definite D call. There are 12 residues in the CDR3. The germline V gene has CDR1 GTSNPN and CDR2 SVGIG (reference sequence). With 3 bases removed from V and 1 base from J, the gap between germline ends came to 6 bases.

The chain has TRBV6-1 and TRBJ2-7, with 8 bases matching TRBD1. The CDR3 extends over 15 amino acids. J gave up 2 bases and V 6 bases, and 9 bases lay outside the gene matches. The germline gives CDR1 MNHNS, CDR2 SASEGT. CDR3 sequence: CASRSQGAWAYEQYF. CDR3 bases: TGTGCCAGCAGGTCCCAGGGGGCCTGGGCCTACGAGCAGTACTTC.

This clone has a handful of counts. V gene TRBV6-5 combines with J gene TRBJ1-5, with 11 bases that match TRBD1. CDR3 length equals 15 residues. V shed 2 bases and J 7 bases; nucleotides not matched to a gene: 4. CDR1 is MNHEY and CDR2 is SVGAGI in the germline V gene. The CDR3 protein is CASSYRTGGRQPQHF. The CDR3, as DNA: TGTGCCAGCAGTTACCGGACAGGGGGCAGGCAGCCCCAGCATTTT.

The J gene is TRBJ1-2, the V gene TRBV19; D might be TRBD1 (5 bases). CDR1 and CDR2 (germline): LNHDA, SQIVND (reference sequence). This CDR3 has 15 amino acids. The V and J ends lost 8 bases and 1 base respectively, with 17 bases between them. CDR3 amino acids: CASSDQGTFNYGYTF. Here the CDR3 DNA reads TGTGCCAGTTCAGATCAGGGCACCTTTAACTATGGCTACACCTTC.

This chain joins TRBV7-3 and TRBJ1-1; D gene uncertain. Germline-derived CDR1 and CDR2 are SGHTA and FQGTGA. Trimming shortened V by 1 base and J by 5 bases, and 14 bases separated the two germline ends. This CDR3 spans 15 amino acids. CDR3 loop: CASSLMAGFSTEAFF. The CDR3 nucleotides read TGTGCCAGCAGCTTAATGGCTGGTTTCTCTACTGAAGCTTTCTTT.

The chain couples TRBV27 to TRBJ1-1; D not resolved. The CDR3 is 16 residues long. V lost 2 bases and J 6 bases, leaving 19 bases between the germline ends. Germline V gene data show CDR1 as MNHEY and CDR2 as SMNVEV (reference sequence). Written as DNA, the CDR3 is TGTGCCAGCAGTTTAATCCCTAATGTGGGTCGGGCTGAAGCTTTCTTT. Translation: CASSLIPNVGRAEAFF.

This clone is a singleton in its sample. This rearrangement joins TRBV27 to TRBJ1-4, with TRBD1 identical over 7 bases. The germline CDR1 and CDR2 sequences are MNHEY and SMNVEV (reference sequence). This CDR3 contains 14 residues. V dropped 2 bases and J dropped 8; count of bases not matched to a gene: 5. The CDR3: CASSLQGVGEKLFF. The DNA of the CDR3 is TGTGCCAGCAGTTTACAGGGGGTCGGGGAAAAACTGTTTTTT.

V and J are TRBV7-2 and TRBJ2-2; 14 bases match TRBD2. With 5 bases clipped from V and 8 bases from J, the junction kept 13 bases outside the gene matches. The V gene's germline CDR1 is SGHTA and CDR2 FQGNSA. CDR3 length equals 18 residues. CDR3 sequence reads: CASSGLAGGLLSPGELFF. The CDR3, as DNA: TGTGCCAGCAGCGGACTAGCGGGGGGACTCTTGTCACCGGGGGAGCTGTTTTTT.

The chain has TRBV29-1 and TRBJ1-1; TRBD1 is a possible D gene (6 bases). Germline values: CDR1 SQVTM, CDR2 ANQGSEA. This CDR3 is built from 12 residues. V lost 7 bases and J 7 bases, leaving 16 bases between the germline ends. The CDR3 DNA reads as TGCAGCGCAAACAGGGATGCAGGTGAAGCTTTCTTT. This translates into CSANRDAGEAFF.

This chain connects TRBV11-1 to TRBJ2-7, with 14 bases matching TRBD2. V gave up 2 bases and J gave up 6 bases; unmatched junction bases: 6. Germline loops: CDR1 SGHAT, CDR2 FQDESV (reference sequence). This CDR3 has 16 residues. The CDR3 region is CASSLSPGLAGVEQYF. CDR3 DNA: TGTGCCAGCAGCTTATCTCCGGGACTAGCGGGGGTCGAGCAGTACTTC.

The chain joins TRBV16 to TRBJ1-1; unclear D gene. This CDR3 comprises 13 residues. V shed 0 bases and J shed 7 bases, with 9 bases lying between them. Germline V gene sequence: CDR1 KGHSY, CDR2 FQNENV. The CDR3 nucleotides are TGTGCCAGCAGCCAATCTCAACTCGGTGAAGCTTTCTTT. This codes for CASSQSQLGEAFF.

The CDR3: CASSLAGTGYGGYTF. The CDR3 DNA sequence: TGTGCCAGCAGCTTGGCCGGGACAGGGTATGGTGGCTACACCTTC. The chain couples TRBV7-8 to TRBJ1-2; 9 positions match TRBD1. The CDR3 is 15 amino acids. The V gene's germline CDR1 is SGHVS and CDR2 FQNEAQ. J gave up 7 bases and V 3 bases, and 9 bases lay outside the gene matches. The whole variable domain, filled in from reference TRBV7-8 and TRBJ1-2, reads GAGVSQSPRYKVAKRGQDVALRCDPISGHVSLFWYQQALGQGPEFLTYFQNEAQLDKSGLPSDRFFAERPEGSVSTLKIQRTQQEDSAVYLCASSLAGTGYGGYTFGSGTRLTVV.